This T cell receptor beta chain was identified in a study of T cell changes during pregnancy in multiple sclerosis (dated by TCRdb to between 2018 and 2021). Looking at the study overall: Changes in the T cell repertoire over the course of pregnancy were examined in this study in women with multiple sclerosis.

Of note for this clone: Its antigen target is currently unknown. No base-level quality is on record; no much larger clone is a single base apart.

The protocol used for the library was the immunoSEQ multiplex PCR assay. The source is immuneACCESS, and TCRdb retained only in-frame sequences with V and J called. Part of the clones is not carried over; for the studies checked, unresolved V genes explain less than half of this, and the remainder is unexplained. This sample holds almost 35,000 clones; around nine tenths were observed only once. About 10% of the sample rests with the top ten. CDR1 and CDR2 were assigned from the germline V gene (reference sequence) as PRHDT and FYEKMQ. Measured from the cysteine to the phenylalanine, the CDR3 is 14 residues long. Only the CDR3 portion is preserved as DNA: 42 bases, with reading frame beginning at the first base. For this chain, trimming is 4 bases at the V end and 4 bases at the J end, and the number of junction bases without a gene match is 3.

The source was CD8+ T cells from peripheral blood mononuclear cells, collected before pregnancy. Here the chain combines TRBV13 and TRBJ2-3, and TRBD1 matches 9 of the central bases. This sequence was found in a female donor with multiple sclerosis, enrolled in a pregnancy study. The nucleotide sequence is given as TGTGCCAGCAGCTCAGGGACAGGGCCAGATACGCAGTATTTT. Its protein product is CASSSGTGPDTQYF.